This T cell receptor beta chain was sequenced in a study of T-cell reconstitution after alpha-beta-depleted transplantation in children. Library preparation (for TCRbeta) was performed with unique molecular identifiers. One entry per CDR3 protein, called by TCRdb with MiXCR from the PCR reads. The sample holds approximately 79,000 distinct CDR3 sequences; approximately 18% are singletons and the top ten take 51%. Germline V CDR1 and CDR2: SEHNR, FQNEAQ (reference sequence). The junction had 3 bases not matched to a gene; V was cut back by 4 bases and J by 4 bases. The CDR3 covers 15 residues. General study findings and limits: In some patients, recipient T cells and intrathymic progenitors surviving conditioning explained high day-60 diversity. Diversity and T-cell counts at one year after transplant derived mostly from new T cells.

This clonotype was found many times. Its antigen is still unknown. Sequencing used PBMCs, mostly from graft donor cells, obtained 360 days after TCRalphabeta/CD19-depleted stem cell transplant. This clonotype originated in a male patient aged 2-15 years who had a stem cell transplant for acute lymphoblastic leukemia, so the T cells may come from the graft donor. The chain joins TRBV7-9 to TRBJ2-5; 13 nucleotides agree with TRBD2. The CDR3: CASSSRTSGRETQYF. The CDR3 nucleotides are TGTGCCAGCAGCTCGAGGACTAGCGGGAGAGAGACCCAGTACTTC.